These T cell receptor beta chains were read from a single sample in a study of OX40 agonist ivuxolimab in advanced cancers. The assay was immunoSEQ multiplex PCR, and TCRdb's table has in-frame clones only and misses some. Of 37,000 or so clones in the sample, roughly four fifths are singletons; the top ten hold roughly 2%. Sequenced material: CD4+ or CD8+ T cells sorted from blood, taken in a trial of the OX40 agonist ivuxolimab. Every receptor here comes from an adult with an advanced solid tumor such as melanoma, head and neck, liver or kidney cancer. Both conserved end residues are part of each CDR3. The D gene is left open where the match is weak. A clone size is listed for some rows: how often the clone was seen (once, few, many), or a class if it is expanded.

clone_size d_call j_call v_call cdr3_aa cdr3_nt
once TRBD1 TRBJ1-4 TRBV7-2 CASSRDGTGMSRGEKLFF TGTGCCAGCAGCCGGGACGGGACAGGGATGAGCCGGGGGGAAAAACTGTTTTTT
- - TRBJ1-1 TRBV11-1 CASSETVGVTEAFF TGTGCCAGCAGCGAGACAGTAGGGGTGACTGAAGCTTTCTTT
- TRBD1 TRBJ1-1 TRBV5-1 CASSNRQGGGSTEAFF TGCGCCAGCAGCAATAGACAGGGAGGTGGGAGCACTGAAGCTTTCTTT
- - TRBJ2-3 TRBV29-1 CSGGNTDTQYF TGCAGCGGGGGCAACACAGATACGCAGTATTTT
- TRBD2 TRBJ2-3 TRBV28 CASTRRGGTSTDTQYF TGTGCCAGCACGAGGCGGGGGGGAACTAGCACAGATACGCAGTATTTT
- - TRBJ2-1 TRBV14 CASSQVIGELFF TGTGCCAGCAGCCAAGTGATCGGGGAGTTGTTCTTC
- TRBD1 TRBJ2-3 TRBV5-1 CASGQGDTQYF TGCGCCAGCGGACAGGGGGATACGCAGTATTTT
- - TRBJ2-7 TRBV19 CASSITDSMPSYEQYF TGTGCCAGTAGTATAACAGACAGTATGCCTTCCTACGAGCAGTACTTC
- - TRBJ1-1 TRBV7-3 CASSLGLGREAFF TGTGCCAGCAGCTTAGGCCTGGGCAGGGAGGCTTTCTTT
- TRBD1 TRBJ1-4 TRBV10-1 CASSDRRGPGPLELFF TGCGCCAGCAGTGACCGGAGGGGGCCGGGGCCCTTGGAACTGTTTTTT
- TRBD2 TRBJ2-3 TRBV5-1 CASSLRRGASTDTQYF TGCGCCAGCAGCTTACGGCGGGGGGCGTCCACAGATACGCAGTATTTT
- TRBD1 TRBJ1-2 TRBV18 CASSPLDRVGANYGYTF TGTGCCAGCTCACCTCTAGACAGGGTGGGAGCTAACTATGGCTACACCTTC
once - TRBJ2-1 TRBV19 CASRFRSGNEQFF TGTGCCAGTCGTTTCAGGTCGGGCAATGAGCAGTTCTTC
- - TRBJ1-1 TRBV2 CASSETGLTEAFF TGTGCCAGCAGTGAAACTGGGTTGACTGAAGCTTTCTTT
- - TRBJ2-7 TRBV10-3 CAISESRGGSYEQYF TGTGCCATCAGTGAGAGCAGGGGGGGATCCTACGAGCAGTACTTC
- - TRBJ1-1 TRBV7-3 CASSPLGGNTEAFF TGTGCCAGCAGCCCCTTGGGGGGCAACACTGAAGCTTTCTTT
- - TRBJ2-5 TRBV7-6 CASSGTGGPVQETQYF TGTGCCAGCAGTGGGACCGGGGGGCCCGTCCAAGAGACCCAGTACTTC
- - TRBJ2-5 TRBV12-2 CASRPGTGEETQYF TGTGCAAGTCGCCCAGGGACAGGGGAAGAGACCCAGTACTTC
- - TRBJ2-5 TRBV28 CASRQETQYF TGTGCCAGCAGGCAAGAGACCCAGTACTTC
- TRBD1 TRBJ1-4 TRBV10-3 CAINDRGPNEKLFF TGTGCCATCAATGACAGGGGCCCTAATGAAAAACTGTTTTTT
once - TRBJ2-3 TRBV6-6 CASSYPASTDTQYF TGTGCCAGCAGTTACCCCGCATCCACAGATACGCAGTATTTT
- - TRBJ1-1 TRBV7-9 CASSLIEEGWDTEAFF TGTGCCAGCAGCTTAATCGAAGAGGGGTGGGACACTGAAGCTTTCTTT
few TRBD2 TRBJ2-1 TRBV4-1 CASSQVRAGGPGEQFF TGCGCCAGCAGCCAAGTTCGAGCGGGGGGGCCAGGTGAGCAGTTCTTC
- - TRBJ1-6 TRBV28 CASRPGRWLNSPLHF TGTGCCAGCAGGCCTGGACGGTGGCTTAATTCACCCCTCCACTTT
- - TRBJ2-5 TRBV7-3 CASSPTGGRGGQYF TGTGCCAGCAGCCCCACTGGCGGTCGAGGGGGCCAGTACTTC
once - TRBJ1-6 TRBV19 CAIKTAYNSPLHF TGTGCCATTAAGACAGCCTATAATTCACCCCTCCACTTT